These 27 T cell receptor beta chains came from one sample sequenced in a study of T cells in localized non-small cell lung cancer. Using immunoSEQ multiplex PCR, the repertoire was profiled, and TCRdb retains in-frame clones only, with some absent. The sample shows about 39,000 clones, roughly 77% of them seen only once. This material consisted of PBMCs, taken before any cancer treatment. The receptors here all came from a woman aged 40-69 years with stage II squamous cell lung carcinoma.

This clone was seen a handful of times. V usage is TRBV7-9 and J usage is TRBJ2-4, with D possibly TRBD1 on 7 matching bases. Germline V gene sequence: CDR1 SEHNR, CDR2 FQNEAQ (reference sequence). The CDR3 contains 16 residues. Deletions cut 5 bases from V and 8 bases from J, with 22 bases between. The CDR3 nucleotides read TGTGCCAGCAGCGCAAGAACAGGGGAGGAGATGGACATTCAGTACTTC. Its protein is CASSARTGEEMDIQYF.

A single count supports this clone. V gene TRBV5-1 combines with J gene TRBJ1-2; D gene unclear. V gave up 0 bases and J gave up 7 bases, with 22 bases separating them. The CDR3 totals 17 residues. Germline loops: CDR1 SGHRS, CDR2 YFSETQ. The DNA for the CDR3 is TGCGCCAGCAGCTTGGGAGGCTCCGTCTCGACGCAGAGTGGCTACACCTTC. Translating it yields CASSLGGSVSTQSGYTF.

CDR3 in amino acids: CASSERGNQPQHF. The CDR3 DNA follows: TGTGCCAGCAGTGAACGCGGGAATCAGCCCCAGCATTTT. The chain recombines TRBV6-1 with TRBJ1-5; no clear D. Trimming stripped 2 bases from V and 4 bases from J, with 6 bases between. CDR1 and CDR2 from the germline V gene are MNHNS and SASEGT. This CDR3 region has 13 residues.

The chain has TRBV29-1 and TRBJ1-2; D is unclear. This CDR3 has 12 amino acids. CDR1 and CDR2 (germline): SQVTM, ANQGSEA. Between the trimmed V and J ends, which lost 1 base and 2 bases, there was a span of 5 bases. Here the CDR3 DNA reads TGCAGCGTTGAAGGGACCAACTATGGCTACACCTTC. Protein: CSVEGTNYGYTF.

Only a few counts were recorded for this clone. The genes are TRBV28 and TRBJ1-1; 9 positions match TRBD1. Germline values: CDR1 MDHEN, CDR2 SYDVKM. V dropped 3 bases and J dropped 5; count of bases not matched to a gene: 4. The CDR3 is made up of 14 amino acids. The CDR3 nucleotides read TGTGCCAGCAGTTTGGGGACAGGGACGACTGAAGCTTTCTTT. Its translation is CASSLGTGTTEAFF.

The chain employs TRBV5-1 and TRBJ2-2; 8 bases match TRBD1. V lost 2 bases to trimming and J lost 5 bases; unmatched junction nucleotides: 8. The germline CDR1 and CDR2 sequences are SGHRS and YFSETQ. There are 16 residues in the CDR3. In DNA, the CDR3 is TGCGCCAGCAGCTTAGGAGGACAGGGAGGAACCGGGGAGCTGTTTTTT. This encodes CASSLGGQGGTGELFF. Full variable domain (remainder filled in from reference TRBV5-1 and TRBJ2-2): KAGVTQTPRYLIKTRGQQVTLSCSPISGHRSVSWYQQTPGQGLQFLFEYFSETQRNKGNFPGRFSGRQFSNSRSEMNVSTLELGDSALYLCASSLGGQGGTGELFFGEGSRLTVL.

The chain has TRBV15 and TRBJ1-4, with 12 positions matching TRBD1. CDR1 and CDR2 from the germline V gene are LNHNV and YYDKDF (reference sequence). CDR3 length: 19 residues. The junction had 17 bases not matched to a gene; V was cut back by 4 bases and J by 8 bases. The CDR3 here is CATSTWGQGAFLSGEKLFF. Written as DNA, the CDR3 is TGTGCCACCAGCACATGGGGACAGGGGGCATTCCTATCGGGAGAAAAACTGTTTTTT.

The chain recombines TRBV27 with TRBJ1-5; 7 positions agree with TRBD1. This CDR3 has 17 residues. With V trimmed by 0 bases and J by 0 bases, 5 bases remained unmatched. Germline V gives CDR1 MNHEY, CDR2 SMNVEV (reference sequence). The CDR3 region has the DNA TGTGCCAGCAGTTTATCGGGGGACAGATATAGCAATCAGCCCCAGCATTTT. This translates into CASSLSGDRYSNQPQHF.

This clone was counted between two and nine times. This chain uses TRBV7-9 with TRBJ2-7, with 7 bases matching TRBD1. From germline, CDR1 is SEHNR and CDR2 FQNEAQ (reference sequence). V lost 6 bases to trimming and J lost 5 bases; unmatched junction nucleotides: 10. The CDR3 consists of 14 residues. The CDR3 is CASRRQGQWDEQYF. CDR3 in DNA: TGTGCCAGCAGACGACAGGGCCAATGGGACGAGCAGTACTTC.

Only one count was recorded for this clone. The CDR3 coding sequence is TGTGCCAGCAGTCTACAATCCGATGGCGGGACACAGCCCCAGCATTTT. Translation: CASSLQSDGGTQPQHF. This chain connects TRBV16 to TRBJ1-5, with a weak D call TRBD1 (6 bases). The CDR3 is 16 amino acids. V lost 6 bases and J 7 bases, leaving 22 bases between the germline ends. The germline V gene encodes CDR1 KGHSY and CDR2 FQNENV.

The chain uses TRBV7-2 and TRBJ1-5, with a possible D match to TRBD1 (6 bases). CDR1 and CDR2 (germline): SGHTA, FQGNSA. V was pared by 4 bases and J by 7 bases, with 11 bases between. The CDR3 loop spans 13 amino acids. This CDR3 reads CASSSYRVQPQHF. CDR3 nucleotide sequence: TGTGCCAGCAGCTCTTACAGGGTACAGCCCCAGCATTTT. Complete variable domain (other parts from reference TRBV7-2 and TRBJ1-5): GAGVSQSPSNKVTEKGKDVELRCDPISGHTALYWYRQSLGQGLEFLIYFQGNSAPDKSGLPSDRFSAERTGGSVSTLTIQRTQQEDSAVYLCASSSYRVQPQHFGDGTRLSIL.

This chain links TRBV6-1 with TRBJ2-2; D possibly corresponds to TRBD2 (6 bases). The CDR3 runs 13 residues. CDR1 MNHNS and CDR2 SASEGT come from the germline V gene. Trimming removed 10 bases from V and 4 bases from J, with 13 bases in between. CDR3 loop: CATGGGSTGELFF. The DNA of the CDR3 is TGTGCCACCGGGGGAGGAAGCACCGGGGAGCTGTTTTTT.

This rearrangement joins TRBV9 to TRBJ2-3; D is uncertain. Per the germline V gene, CDR1 is SGDLS and CDR2 is YYNGEE. The CDR3 has 14 amino acids. V was cut by 0 bases and J by 3 bases, with 8 bases left in between. This CDR3 reads CASSVAWGTDTQYF. The CDR3 DNA reads as TGTGCCAGCAGCGTAGCTTGGGGTACAGATACGCAGTATTTT.

The chain carries TRBV7-2 and TRBJ2-3; D is possibly TRBD1 or TRBD2 (5 bases each). The germline V and J ends were trimmed by 4 bases and 0 bases, with 8 bases remaining between them. The CDR3 runs 14 residues. Germline CDR1 is SGHTA and CDR2 is FQGNSA. The CDR3 sequence is CASSSGASTDTQYF. In nucleotides, the CDR3 is TGTGCCAGCAGCTCCGGGGCTAGCACAGATACGCAGTATTTT.

In its sample, this clone was seen once. V and J are TRBV7-2 and TRBJ2-3, with D hard to call. The germline V gene encodes CDR1 SGHTA and CDR2 FQGNSA. The CDR3 loop spans 13 amino acids. Trimming pared 3 bases from V and 5 bases from J, leaving 9 bases between. The CDR3 spells CASSLAGEDTQYF. CDR3 in DNA: TGTGCCAGCAGCTTGGCAGGAGAAGATACGCAGTATTTT.

This clone was picked up one time. The rearrangement links TRBV5-4 to TRBJ2-3, with D possibly being TRBD1 or TRBD2 (5 bases each). The V gene's germline CDR1 is SGHNT and CDR2 YYREEE (reference sequence). The CDR3 extends over 20 amino acids. Deletions cut 1 base from V and 5 bases from J, with 29 bases between. The CDR3 spells CASSLIRGSGSIDSGDTQYF. The CDR3 region has the DNA TGTGCCAGCAGCTTGATAAGGGGAAGCGGCTCGATAGACTCGGGAGATACGCAGTATTTT.

This rearrangement joins TRBV5-1 to TRBJ1-1; no clear D. Trimming removed 0 bases at V and 10 bases at J, with 10 bases between. The germline CDR1 and CDR2 sequences are SGHRS and YFSETQ. This CDR3 region has 12 residues. CDR3 nucleotides: TGCGCCAGCAGCTTGGCCGGGGAGACAGCTTTCTTT. As protein: CASSLAGETAFF.

Concerning this clone: Relative to the germline gene, one junction end is altered; a read error may explain this. The chain links TRBV5-1 to TRBJ1-5, with 10 bases matching TRBD1. The germline CDR1 and CDR2 sequences are SGHRS and YFSETQ. There are 15 residues in the CDR3. CDR3 bases: TGCGCCAGCAGTTTGGGACAGGGGAGCAATCAGCCCCAGCATTTT. It translates to CASSLGQGSNQPQHF.

CDR3 loop: CASSLDGSGGNTEAFF. CDR3 in DNA: TGTGCCAGCAGCTTGGACGGTAGCGGGGGGAACACTGAAGCTTTCTTT. The chain employs TRBV5-4 and TRBJ1-1; D possibly corresponds to TRBD1 (5 bases). The CDR3 is 16 amino acids. Germline lookup yields CDR1 SGHNT and CDR2 YYREEE (reference sequence). V was clipped by 0 bases and J by 1 base, with 13 bases between them.

The V call is TRBV6-5, the J call TRBJ2-1, with a tentative D call TRBD1 (5 bases). The CDR3 spans 14 residues. Germline lookup yields CDR1 MNHEY and CDR2 SVGAGI. V was clipped by 4 bases and J by 8 bases, with 15 bases between them. CDR3 amino acids: CASSLDLQGYEQFF. DNA for the CDR3: TGTGCCAGCAGTTTAGACTTGCAGGGATATGAGCAGTTCTTC.

This clone was counted a few times. The chain has TRBV2 and TRBJ1-1; D not certain. CDR1 is SNHLY and CDR2 is FYNNEI in the germline V gene. V lost 4 bases, J lost 5 bases, and 8 bases lay in between. CDR3 length equals 12 residues. The CDR3 is CASSVYRTEAFF. CDR3 nucleotides: TGTGCCAGCAGTGTATACAGAACTGAAGCTTTCTTT.

There are a few counts of this clone. One junction end does not reproduce the germline sequence, and a read error may be involved. The rearrangement uses TRBV6-5 and TRBJ1-1, with D uncertain. There are 14 residues in the CDR3. The V gene's germline CDR1 is MNHEY and CDR2 SVGAGI. This chain's CDR3 is CASSYEGGNTETFF. The CDR3 DNA sequence: TGTGCCAGCAGTTACGAGGGAGGCAACACTGAAACTTTCTTT.

The chain employs TRBV18 and TRBJ1-3; no firm D call. The V end lost 1 base, the J end lost 4 bases, and 8 bases lay between the germline ends. Germline CDR1 reads KGHSH; CDR2 reads LQKENI. The CDR3 is 14 residues long. CDR3 nucleotides: TGTGCCAGCTCACCACTGGCCTCGGGAAACACCATATATTTT. It encodes CASSPLASGNTIYF.

This chain uses TRBV29-1 with TRBJ2-1; 9 positions match TRBD2. The CDR3 length is 14 residues. Germline V gives CDR1 SQVTM, CDR2 ANQGSEA. Losses at the gene ends were 7 bases for V and 3 bases for J; bases not matched to a gene: 7. DNA of the CDR3: TGCAGCGCTGAGCGACTAGCGGACTACAATGAGCAGTTCTTC. This codes for CSAERLADYNEQFF.

The J gene is TRBJ2-7, the V gene TRBV5-1; D tentatively fits TRBD1 or TRBD2 (5 bases each). Trimming left V 5 bases short and J 5 bases short, with 14 bases between. The CDR3 has 13 residues. Looked up from germline, CDR1 is SGHRS and CDR2 is YFSETQ. CDR3 nucleotides: TGCGCCAGCAGACGGGACGTCGGAGACGAGCAGTACTTC. This translates into CASRRDVGDEQYF.

The chain uses TRBV6-5 and TRBJ2-7, with D tentatively TRBD1 (5 bases). V was trimmed by 9 bases and J by 3 bases, leaving 18 bases between them. The CDR3 is 14 amino acids. Germline loops: CDR1 MNHEY, CDR2 SVGAGI. CDR3 protein: CASRTPDGIYEQYF. In nucleotides, the CDR3 is TGTGCCAGTCGGACACCCGATGGTATCTACGAGCAGTACTTC.

V gene TRBV14 combines with J gene TRBJ2-1, with D unresolved. Germline CDR1 and CDR2: SGHDN and FVKESK. The CDR3 contains 14 residues. Between the trimmed V and J ends, which lost 4 bases and 2 bases, there was a span of 9 bases. The DNA for the CDR3 is TGTGCCAGCAGCCTAGAACAAACCTACAATGAGCAGTTCTTC. Translating it yields CASSLEQTYNEQFF.